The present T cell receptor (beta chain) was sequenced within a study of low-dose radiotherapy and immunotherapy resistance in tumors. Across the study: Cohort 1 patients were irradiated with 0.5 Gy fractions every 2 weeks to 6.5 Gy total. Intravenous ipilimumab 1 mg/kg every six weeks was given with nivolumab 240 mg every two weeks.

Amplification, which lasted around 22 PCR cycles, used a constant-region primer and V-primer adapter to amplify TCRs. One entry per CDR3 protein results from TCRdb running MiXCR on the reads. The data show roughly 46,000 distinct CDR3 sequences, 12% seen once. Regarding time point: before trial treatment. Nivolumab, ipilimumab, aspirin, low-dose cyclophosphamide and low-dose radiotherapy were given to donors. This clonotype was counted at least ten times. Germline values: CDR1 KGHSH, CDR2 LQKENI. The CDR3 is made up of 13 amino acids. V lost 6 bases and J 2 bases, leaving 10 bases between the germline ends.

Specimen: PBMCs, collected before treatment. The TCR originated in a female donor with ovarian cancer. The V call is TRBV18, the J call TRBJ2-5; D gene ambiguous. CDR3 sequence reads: CASSQNLQETQYF. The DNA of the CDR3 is TGTGCCAGCTCCCAGAACCTACAAGAGACCCAGTACTTC.